Below, 12 T cell receptor beta chains from the same sample are listed, as sequenced in a study of early T cells in non-severe SARS-CoV-2 infection. TCRdb redid the calling of the 5' RACE reads with MiXCR, one entry per CDR3 protein. The table shows approximately 39,000 distinct CDR3 sequences, with around 6.5% occurring only once. Material: whole blood, obtained at baseline. Every receptor here comes from an adult who was a healthcare worker with PCR-confirmed SARS-CoV-2 infection or an uninfected control (not recorded which).

This clonotype is medium-sized within its sample. The rearrangement uses TRBV6-5 and TRBJ2-5, with a possible D match to TRBD1 (5 bases). Per germline, CDR1 MNHEY and CDR2 SVGAGI. The CDR3 sequence is 13 residues long. V was trimmed by 5 bases and J by 3 bases, leaving 10 bases between them. CDR3 amino acids: CASSRGREETQYF. CDR3 nucleotide sequence: TGTGCCAGCAGTAGGGGCCGGGAAGAGACCCAGTACTTC.

This clonotype showed up just a few times. J is TRBJ2-7 and V is TRBV21-1. TRBV21-1 is a pseudogene. This CDR3 region has 15 residues. The CDR3 here is CASSNSPRLRYEQYF. CDR3 DNA sequence: TGTGCCAGCAGCAATAGCCCGAGATTACGGTACGAGCAGTACTTC.

The chain employs TRBV6-5 and TRBJ1-3; no clear D. The CDR3 spans 14 residues. V gave up 4 bases and J gave up 0 bases, with 7 bases separating them. Germline V CDR1 and CDR2: MNHEY, SVGAGI. This CDR3 is CASSFGVSGNTIYF. The CDR3 DNA is TGTGCCAGCAGTTTCGGAGTCTCTGGAAACACCATATATTTT.

The chain has TRBV9 and TRBJ1-2; D not certain. Germline CDR1 is SGDLS and CDR2 is YYNGEE. The CDR3 covers 15 residues. Trimming left V 4 bases short and J 3 bases short, with 16 bases between. This chain's CDR3 is CASSPDGRIDYGYTF. The CDR3 nucleotides are TGTGCCAGCAGCCCTGACGGACGGATTGACTATGGCTACACCTTC.

This clonotype was detected a few times. The chain recombines TRBV7-8 with TRBJ2-5; 7 bases fit TRBD1. Germline V lookup: CDR1 SGHVS, CDR2 FQNEAQ. The CDR3 is 14 amino acids. V lost 5 bases, J lost 4 bases, and 7 bases stayed unmatched. The DNA for the CDR3 is TGTGCCAGCAGCGGAACCCGGGACAGAGAGACCCAGTACTTC. Its translation: CASSGTRDRETQYF.

This clonotype was counted at least ten times. The chain carries TRBV5-1 and TRBJ2-7; 11 nucleotides match TRBD1. The V gene's germline CDR1 is SGHRS and CDR2 YFSETQ. V shed 4 bases and J 2 bases; nucleotides not matched to a gene: 17. CDR3 size: 19 residues. The DNA for the CDR3 is TGCGCCAGCAGCCCCGGACAGGGGGCACTTTGGGGGAGAACCTACGAGCAGTACTTC. It is translated as CASSPGQGALWGRTYEQYF.

The V call is TRBV4-2, the J call TRBJ1-1, with D possibly being TRBD1 (5 bases). CDR3 size: 13 residues. Germline V CDR1 and CDR2: LGHNA, YNFKEQ. Trimming removed 0 bases from V and 12 bases from J, with 14 bases in between. The CDR3 DNA sequence: TGTGCCAGCAGCCAAGATCGGCAGGGTGTCACTTTCTTT. It is translated as CASSQDRQGVTFF.

The V and J genes are TRBV6-5 and TRBJ1-5, with 9 bases lining up with TRBD1. Germline loops: CDR1 MNHEY, CDR2 SVGAGI. The CDR3 totals 14 residues. V lost 3 bases, J lost 7 bases, and 4 bases stayed unmatched. The CDR3 DNA reads TGTGCCAGCAGTTATTACAGGGGGCAACAGCCCCAGCATTTT. Amino acid sequence: CASSYYRGQQPQHF.

Only a few counts were recorded for this clonotype. This chain uses TRBV7-3 with TRBJ2-2; TRBD1 matches 7 bases. Trimming cost V 5 bases and J 5 bases; bases outside gene matches: 8. The CDR3 length is 15 residues. Germline CDR1 SGHTA, CDR2 FQGTGA. CDR3 protein: CASSPSPGGTGELFF. For the CDR3, the DNA is TGTGCCAGCAGCCCATCTCCAGGGGGAACCGGGGAGCTGTTTTTT.

Only a few counts were recorded for this clonotype. The chain uses TRBV18 and TRBJ2-7; D ambiguous. Trimming removed 6 bases from V and 2 bases from J, with 8 bases in between. This CDR3 is built from 12 residues. Germline CDR1 reads KGHSH; CDR2 reads LQKENI. CDR3 loop: CASSPSPYEQYF. In nucleotides, the CDR3 is TGTGCCAGCTCCCCCTCTCCCTACGAGCAGTACTTC.

The rearrangement links TRBV6-6 to TRBJ2-7, with TRBD1 matching 12 bases. CDR3 length: 15 amino acids. V was pared by 6 bases and J by 3 bases, with 6 bases of the junction left unmatched. Germline loops: CDR1 MNHNY, CDR2 SVGAGI (reference sequence). The CDR3 protein is CASSRGTGGDYEQYF. The CDR3 region has the DNA TGTGCCAGCAGCCGGGGGACAGGGGGCGACTACGAGCAGTACTTC.

This rearrangement joins TRBV3-1 to TRBJ2-1; 16 nucleotides match TRBD2. In germline, CDR1 is LGHDT, CDR2 YNNKEL (reference sequence). The CDR3 consists of 18 residues. Germline trimming cut 0 bases from V and 6 bases from J; bases unmatched to any gene: 5. CDR3 in amino acids: CASSQDGTSGRARNEQFF. The CDR3 coding sequence is TGTGCCAGCAGCCAAGATGGGACTAGCGGGAGGGCCCGCAATGAGCAGTTCTTC.